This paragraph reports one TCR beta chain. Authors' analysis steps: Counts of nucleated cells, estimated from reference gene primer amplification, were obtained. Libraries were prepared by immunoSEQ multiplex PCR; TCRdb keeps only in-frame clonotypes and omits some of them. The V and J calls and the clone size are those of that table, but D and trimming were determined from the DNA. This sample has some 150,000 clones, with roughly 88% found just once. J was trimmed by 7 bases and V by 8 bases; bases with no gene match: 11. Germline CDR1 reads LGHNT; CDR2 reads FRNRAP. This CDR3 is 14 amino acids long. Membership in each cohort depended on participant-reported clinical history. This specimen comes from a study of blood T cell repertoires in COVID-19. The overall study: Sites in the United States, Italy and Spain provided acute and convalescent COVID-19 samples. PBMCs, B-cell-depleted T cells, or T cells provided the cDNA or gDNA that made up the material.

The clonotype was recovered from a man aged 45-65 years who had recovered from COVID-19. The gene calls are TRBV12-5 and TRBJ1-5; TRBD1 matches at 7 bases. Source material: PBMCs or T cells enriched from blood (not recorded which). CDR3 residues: CASSSEGARQPQHF. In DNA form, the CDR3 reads TGTGCTAGTAGCTCGGAGGGGGCGAGGCAGCCCCAGCATTTT.